The 5 T cell receptor beta chains below were found in one sample sequenced in a study of Ad26.COV2.S vaccination and SARS-CoV-2 variants. Assay: immunoSEQ multiplex PCR; the TCRdb copy retains only in-frame clones and omits some. Of over 450,000 clones listed, nearly 90% were seen once; the top ten hold about 1.5%. Specified treatment: about 20 received Ad26.COV2.S at low or high dose, single or two shots; roughly five received placebo; per-sample allocation not given. Sampling occurred on day 63 after the first vaccine or placebo injection. The specimen comprised peripheral blood, sampled in a trial of Ad26.COV2.S vaccine versus placebo. These receptors were obtained from a person aged 18-60 years who received the Ad26.COV2.S COVID-19 vaccine or a placebo.

The J gene is TRBJ1-3, the V gene TRBV9; perhaps TRBD1 as D (5 bases). From germline, CDR1 is SGDLS and CDR2 YYNGEE. CDR3 length equals 16 residues. Trimming stripped 0 bases from V and 3 bases from J, with 13 bases between. CDR3 coding DNA: TGTGCCAGCAGCGTAGGGGCAGGGTTGAATGGAAACACCATATATTTT. Residues: CASSVGAGLNGNTIYF.

The chain uses TRBV25-1 and TRBJ1-1; the D gene is possibly TRBD1 (5 bases). The CDR3 length is 14 residues. The V gene lost 6 bases and the J gene lost 0 bases, with 11 bases spanning the gap. Germline-derived CDR1 and CDR2 are MGHDK and SYGVNS. The CDR3 region is CASRRDGMNTEAFF. The CDR3, as DNA: TGTGCCAGCAGGAGGGACGGGATGAACACTGAAGCTTTCTTT.

The chain links TRBV3-1 (or the pseudogene TRBV3-2) to TRBJ1-1; D is unclear. This CDR3 region has 13 residues. Looked up from germline, CDR1 is LGHDT and CDR2 is YNNKEL (reference sequence). V lost 1 base and J lost 9, with 12 bases in between. CDR3 in DNA: TGTGCCAGCAGCCAAGGGATAGGAGGAAAAGCTTTCTTT. As protein: CASSQGIGGKAFF.

The rearrangement links TRBV9 to TRBJ2-1; 10 bases are a match to TRBD2. The CDR3 runs to 16 residues. Germline loops: CDR1 SGDLS, CDR2 YYNGEE. Trimming cost V 4 bases and J 6 bases; bases outside gene matches: 10. CDR3: CASSTNIAGGINEQFF. The CDR3 DNA follows: TGTGCCAGCAGCACCAACATAGCGGGGGGTATCAATGAGCAGTTCTTC.

V usage is TRBV18 and J usage is TRBJ2-2; D is perhaps TRBD2 (6 bases). This CDR3 has 16 amino acids. The germline V gene has CDR1 KGHSH and CDR2 LQKENI. Deletions cut 4 bases from V and 4 bases from J, with 16 bases between. CDR3 DNA: TGTGCCAGCTCACAACGGGGGACTGTGGGCACCGGGGAGCTGTTTTTT. This sequence encodes CASSQRGTVGTGELFF.